A single sample is the source of the 28 T cell receptor beta chains below, sequenced in a study of shared clonotypes between healthy human individuals. Sequencing used immunoSEQ multiplex PCR; TCRdb keeps in-frame clones, though not all of them. Of approximately 470,000 clones listed, 81% are singletons. What was sequenced was PBMCs. These TCRs come from a middle-aged woman in good health. Some clones in this sample may be carry-over from other donors' samples.

The rearrangement uses TRBV28 and TRBJ1-5; D might be TRBD1 (6 bases). Germline lookup yields CDR1 MDHEN and CDR2 SYDVKM. The germline V and J ends were trimmed by 6 bases and 1 base, with 16 bases remaining between them. The CDR3 runs 16 residues. CDR3 amino acids: CASSPITGRSNQPQHF. The CDR3 coding sequence is TGTGCCAGCAGCCCTATTACAGGGAGAAGCAATCAGCCCCAGCATTTT.

CDR3 protein: CASSSSGGDNEQFF. The CDR3 DNA is TGTGCCAGTAGTAGTAGCGGGGGGGACAATGAGCAGTTCTTC. This sequence joins TRBV19 and TRBJ2-1; 11 bases fit TRBD2. The CDR3 length is 14 residues. The V gene end was trimmed by 4 bases and the J gene end by 5 bases; junction bases not matched to a gene: 1. CDR1 and CDR2 from the germline V gene are LNHDA and SQIVND (reference sequence).

This clone has a handful of counts. The junction and the germline gene differ at one end; a read error may be behind it. The genes are TRBV5-1 and TRBJ2-7; 9 bases match TRBD2. The CDR3 is 17 residues long. From germline, CDR1 is SGHRS and CDR2 YFSETQ. The CDR3 DNA follows: TGCGCCAGCAGATTGGGCATTGCTAGCGGGGTCTCCTACGAGCAGTACTTC. This sequence encodes CASRLGIASGVSYEQYF.

This clone was picked up one time. V and J are TRBV29-1 and TRBJ2-1, with 13 bases that match TRBD2. The CDR3 has 14 residues. J gave up 3 bases and V 7 bases, and 3 bases lay outside the gene matches. CDR1 SQVTM and CDR2 ANQGSEA come from the germline V gene. Here the CDR3 reads CSARLAGGYNEQFF. CDR3 coding DNA: TGCAGCGCTCGACTAGCGGGAGGCTACAATGAGCAGTTCTTC.

The J gene is TRBJ2-7, the V gene TRBV7-8, with 8 bases identical to TRBD1. Germline V CDR1 and CDR2: SGHVS, FQNEAQ. The CDR3 totals 14 residues. The V and J ends lost 4 bases and 3 bases, in that order; junction bases with no gene match: 5. As DNA, the CDR3 is TGTGCCAGCAGCTCCTCAGGGGGCGGCTACGAGCAGTACTTC. It translates to CASSSSGGGYEQYF.

The chain links TRBV2 to TRBJ2-1; TRBD1 is a possible D gene (6 bases). The germline V gene encodes CDR1 SNHLY and CDR2 FYNNEI. The CDR3 totals 14 residues. Trimming took 4 bases from V and 3 from J, leaving 10 bases between them. The chain's CDR3 is CASSGGQLYNEQFF. CDR3 in DNA: TGTGCCAGCAGTGGGGGGCAGCTCTACAATGAGCAGTTCTTC.

This clone was recorded many times. Within the sample, other DNA sequences also encode this same CDR3. CDR3: CASIRNDGGRGTEAFF. CDR3 nucleotide sequence: TGCGCCAGCATTCGAAACGACGGGGGGCGAGGCACTGAAGCTTTCTTT. The rearrangement joins TRBV10-2 to TRBJ1-1; weak D call: TRBD1 (6 bases). This CDR3 is 16 amino acids long. In germline, CDR1 is WSHSY, CDR2 SAAADI. The V gene lost 7 bases and the J gene lost 4 bases, with 22 bases spanning the gap.

V usage is TRBV19 and J usage is TRBJ2-1; D unresolved. CDR1 is LNHDA, CDR2 SQIVND, per germline (reference sequence). Deletions cut 5 bases from V and 4 bases from J, with 3 bases between. The CDR3 spans 11 residues. This chain's CDR3 is CASSFYNEQFF. The DNA of the CDR3 is TGTGCCAGTAGTTTTTACAATGAGCAGTTCTTC.

The chain is built from TRBV7-9 and TRBJ2-1, with a weak D call TRBD2 (6 bases). V was shortened by 6 bases and J by 10 bases, with 19 bases between the two germline ends. Germline CDR1 is SEHNR and CDR2 is FQNEAQ (reference sequence). The CDR3 sequence is 14 residues long. CDR3 in DNA: TGTGCCAGCAGTCCCCGCGGGGAAGGCGGGGAGCAGTTCTTC. It yields the protein CASSPRGEGGEQFF.

The J gene is TRBJ2-7, the V gene TRBV27; TRBD1 aligns across 9 bases. The CDR3 length is 13 residues. Germline trimming cut 6 bases from V and 3 bases from J; bases unmatched to any gene: 3. CDR1 is MNHEY, CDR2 SMNVEV, per germline (reference sequence). CDR3 nucleotides: TGTGCCAGCAGCCGGGACAGGGACTACGAGCAGTACTTC. Encoded protein: CASSRDRDYEQYF.

The chain joins TRBV5-4 to TRBJ2-2; 9 bases fit TRBD1. V trimming: 4 bases; J trimming: 6 bases; junction bases outside the gene matches: 4. The germline V gene encodes CDR1 SGHNT and CDR2 YYREEE (reference sequence). This CDR3 is 14 amino acids long. Here the CDR3 reads CASSRDRDAGELFF. The CDR3 DNA reads TGTGCCAGCAGCCGGGACAGGGATGCCGGGGAGCTGTTTTTT.

The chain uses TRBV2 and TRBJ2-1; TRBD1 matches 10 bases. Germline lookup yields CDR1 SNHLY and CDR2 FYNNEI. The CDR3 extends over 15 amino acids. The ends lost 5 bases at V and 4 bases at J; junction bases unmatched: 5. For the CDR3, the DNA is TGTGCCAGCAGTTCGACAGGGGGCAGGTACAATGAGCAGTTCTTC. Translated: CASSSTGGRYNEQFF. Filled out from reference TRBV2 and TRBJ2-1, the complete variable domain reads EPEVTQTPSHQVTQMGQEVILRCVPISNHLYFYWYRQILGQKVEFLVSFYNNEISEKSEIFDDQFSVERPDGSNFTLKIRSTKLEDSAMYFCASSSTGGRYNEQFFGPGTRLTVL.

The genes are TRBV11-2 and TRBJ2-3; TRBD2 might be the D (5 bases). Germline-derived CDR1 and CDR2 are SGHAT and FQNNGV. V was trimmed by 0 bases and J by 0 bases, leaving 16 bases between them. The CDR3 loop spans 18 amino acids. The CDR3 DNA follows: TGTGCCAGCAGCTTAGATCCGAGCGGACCTTCTAGCACAGATACGCAGTATTTT. Its translation: CASSLDPSGPSSTDTQYF.

In the case of this clone: A far larger clone is only one base removed, so a read error is likely. The gene calls are TRBV10-2 and TRBJ2-2, with 7 nucleotides matching TRBD2. The CDR3 covers 15 residues. Germline assignment: CDR1 WSHSY and CDR2 SAAADI. In DNA, the CDR3 is TGCGCCAGCGGTGAGAGGACTAGGAACACCGGGGAGCTGTTTTTT. Amino acid sequence: CASGERTRNTGELFF.

In this sample, this clone turned up a few times. V and J are TRBV7-2 and TRBJ1-4; the match to TRBD1 covers 8 bases. Germline CDR1 and CDR2: SGHTA and FQGNSA. Germline trimming cut 5 bases from V and 7 bases from J; bases unmatched to any gene: 9. This CDR3 spans 15 amino acids. The CDR3 loop reads CASSTRTGRTEKLFF. As DNA, the CDR3 is TGTGCCAGCAGCACAAGGACAGGGCGGACTGAAAAACTGTTTTTT. The variable domain in full, completed from reference TRBV7-2 and TRBJ1-4, reads GAGVSQSPSNKVTEKGKDVELRCDPISGHTALYWYRQSLGQGLEFLIYFQGNSAPDKSGLPSDRFSAERTGGSVSTLTIQRTQQEDSAVYLCASSTRTGRTEKLFFGSGTQLSVL.

Points on this clone: This sequence is one base from a far larger clone and is likely a read error. Other DNA sequences in this sample translate to the same CDR3. The rearrangement uses TRBV25-1 and TRBJ2-7, with TRBD2 matching 13 bases. J gave up 5 bases and V 4 bases, and 5 bases lay outside the gene matches. CDR1 and CDR2 from the germline V gene are MGHDK and SYGVNS. The CDR3 has 15 residues. CDR3 sequence reads: CASSAGLAGVDEQYF. In DNA form, the CDR3 reads TGTGCCAGCAGTGCTGGACTAGCGGGAGTCGACGAGCAGTACTTC.

V gene TRBV25-1 combines with J gene TRBJ2-1; D ambiguous. CDR3 size: 12 residues. Germline lookup yields CDR1 MGHDK and CDR2 SYGVNS. Trimming cost V 6 bases and J 4 bases, with 7 bases left between them. The CDR3 loop reads CASRLEYNEQFF. CDR3 bases: TGTGCCAGCAGATTGGAGTACAATGAGCAGTTCTTC.

In regard to this clone: It is likely a read error: a sequence one base away is far more abundant. The chain links TRBV30 to TRBJ1-1; tentative D call: TRBD1 (5 bases). The CDR3 is 13 amino acids. The V end was cut by 3 bases, the J end by 3 bases, with 11 bases between. Germline CDR1 reads GTSNPN; CDR2 reads SVGIG (reference sequence). The CDR3 DNA follows: TGTGCCTGGAGCGACAGTGCCTACACTGAAGCTTTCTTT. Its translation is CAWSDSAYTEAFF.

With regard to this clone: This likely reflects a read error, since a far larger clone is one base away. V usage is TRBV11-2 and J usage is TRBJ1-1, with 11 positions matching TRBD1. The V gene's germline CDR1 is SGHAT and CDR2 FQNNGV. This CDR3 region has 14 residues. The CDR3 nucleotides are TGTGCCAGCAACTTAGGGACAGGGGGCACTGAAGCTTTCTTT. Translation gives CASNLGTGGTEAFF. The entire variable domain, with the rest obtained from reference TRBV11-2 and TRBJ1-1, is as follows: EAGVAQSPRYKIIEKRQSVAFWCNPISGHATLYWYQQILGQGPKLLIQFQNNGVVDDSQLPKDRFSAERLKGVDSTLKIQPAKLEDSAVYLCASNLGTGGTEAFFGQGTRLTVV.

This clone was recorded once. A far bigger clonotype differs at one base, so this is likely a read error. Other nucleotide sequences in the sample specify the same CDR3. The genes are TRBV6-1 and TRBJ2-2; D is unresolved. Germline CDR1 is MNHNS and CDR2 is SASEGT. This CDR3 region has 11 residues. In DNA form, the CDR3 reads TGTGCTAGCAGTGAGGCCGGGGAGCTGTTTTTT. Translated, it gives CASSEAGELFF.

This clone was counted only a few times. J is TRBJ2-7 and V is TRBV28; 8 positions match TRBD1. V lost 6 bases to trimming and J lost 3 bases; unmatched junction nucleotides: 10. Germline V lookup: CDR1 MDHEN, CDR2 SYDVKM. CDR3 length equals 15 residues. Here the CDR3 reads CASSSRGTGNYEQYF. The CDR3 bases are TGTGCCAGCAGCTCCCGTGGGACAGGAAACTACGAGCAGTACTTC. Based on the CDR3 plus reference TRBV28 and TRBJ2-7, the full variable domain is DVKVTQSSRYLVKRTGEKVFLECVQDMDHENMFWYRQDPGLGLRLIYFSYDVKMKEKGDIPEGYSVSREKKERFSLILESASTNQTSMYLCASSSRGTGNYEQYFGPGTRLTVT.

The genes are TRBV25-1 and TRBJ1-1; 9 positions agree with TRBD1. V shed 4 bases and J 1 base; nucleotides not matched to a gene: 10. The V gene's germline CDR1 is MGHDK and CDR2 SYGVNS. There are 17 residues in the CDR3. The DNA for the CDR3 is TGTGCCAGCAGTGGTGCAGGGACAGGGCGGGGGAACACTGAAGCTTTCTTT. Its protein is CASSGAGTGRGNTEAFF.

Notes on this clone: This likely came from a read error, as a far larger clone is one base away. The V gene is TRBV27, the J gene TRBJ2-5, with 8 bases lining up with TRBD2. Germline CDR1 is MNHEY and CDR2 is SMNVEV (reference sequence). The trim removed 4 bases at V and 1 base at J, leaving 11 bases unmatched. The CDR3 sequence is 17 residues long. As DNA, the CDR3 is TGTGCCAGCAGTTGGACTAGCTGGGGGGCGGGCCAAGAGACCCAGTACTTC. Protein: CASSWTSWGAGQETQYF.

This clone has just a few counts. The chain uses TRBV19 and TRBJ2-5, with TRBD2 matching over 11 bases. Germline V gene sequence: CDR1 LNHDA, CDR2 SQIVND (reference sequence). The CDR3 length is 14 residues. Unmatched junction bases numbered 5, after V lost 9 bases and J lost 2 bases. CDR3 amino acids: CASGRTSGQETQYF. The CDR3 coding sequence is TGTGCCAGCGGGAGGACTAGCGGGCAAGAGACCCAGTACTTC.

The gene calls are TRBV7-2 and TRBJ2-7; the D gene is possibly TRBD2 (7 bases). V was shortened by 2 bases and J by 2 bases, with 16 bases between the two germline ends. The CDR3 is 16 residues long. CDR1 and CDR2 (germline): SGHTA, FQGNSA. DNA for the CDR3: TGTGCCAGCAGCTTACAGGGAGGGGGAGGGCCCTACGAGCAGTACTTC. Its translation: CASSLQGGGGPYEQYF.

In regard to this clone: Within the sample, other DNA sequences also encode this same CDR3. J is TRBJ1-1 and V is TRBV30; D not certain. Germline V gene sequence: CDR1 GTSNPN, CDR2 SVGIG (reference sequence). The V end was cut by 4 bases, the J end by 0 bases, with 6 bases between. There are 12 residues in the CDR3. The CDR3: CAWTQVNTEAFF. The CDR3 DNA reads as TGTGCCTGGACGCAGGTGAACACTGAAGCTTTCTTT.

This clone has only a few counts. The chain joins TRBV7-8 to TRBJ2-3; maybe TRBD1 (6 bases). In germline, CDR1 is SGHVS, CDR2 FQNEAQ. The CDR3 is 15 amino acids. The V gene lost 1 base and the J gene lost 0 bases, with 8 bases spanning the gap. CDR3 sequence (DNA): TGTGCCAGCAGCTTAGTAGGGGGTAGCACAGATACGCAGTATTTT. This encodes CASSLVGGSTDTQYF.

About this clone: This likely traces to a read error, being one base from a far larger clone. V gene TRBV10-3 combines with J gene TRBJ2-7, with D perhaps TRBD2 (5 bases). From germline, CDR1 is ENHRY and CDR2 SYGVKD. There are 12 residues in the CDR3. Trimming stripped 4 bases from V and 7 bases from J, with 11 bases between. In nucleotides, the CDR3 is TGTGCCATCAGTGCCCAGTGCGGGGAGCAGTACTTC. Translation gives CAISAQCGEQYF.